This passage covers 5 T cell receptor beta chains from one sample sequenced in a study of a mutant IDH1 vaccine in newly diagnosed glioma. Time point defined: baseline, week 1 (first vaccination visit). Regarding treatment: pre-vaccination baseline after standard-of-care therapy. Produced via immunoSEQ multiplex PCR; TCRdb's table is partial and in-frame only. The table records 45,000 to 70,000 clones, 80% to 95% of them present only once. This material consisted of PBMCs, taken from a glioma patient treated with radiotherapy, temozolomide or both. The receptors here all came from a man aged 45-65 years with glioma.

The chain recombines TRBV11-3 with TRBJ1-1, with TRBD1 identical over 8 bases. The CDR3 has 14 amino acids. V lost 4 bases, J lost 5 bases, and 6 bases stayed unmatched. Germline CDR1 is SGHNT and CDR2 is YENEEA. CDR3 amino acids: CASSSTGVTTEAFF. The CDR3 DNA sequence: TGTGCCAGCAGCTCGACAGGGGTTACAACTGAAGCTTTCTTT.

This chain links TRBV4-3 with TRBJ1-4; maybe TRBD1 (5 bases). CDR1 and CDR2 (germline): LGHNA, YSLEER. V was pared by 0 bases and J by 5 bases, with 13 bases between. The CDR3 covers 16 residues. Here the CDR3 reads CASSQDPQGRNEKLFF. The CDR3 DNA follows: TGCGCCAGCAGCCAAGATCCCCAGGGTAGAAATGAAAAACTGTTTTTT.

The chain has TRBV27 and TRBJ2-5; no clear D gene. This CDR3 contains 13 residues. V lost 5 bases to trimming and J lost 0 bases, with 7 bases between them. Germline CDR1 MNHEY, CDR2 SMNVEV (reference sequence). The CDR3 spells CASSRYDQETQYF. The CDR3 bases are TGTGCCAGCAGTCGATACGACCAAGAGACCCAGTACTTC.

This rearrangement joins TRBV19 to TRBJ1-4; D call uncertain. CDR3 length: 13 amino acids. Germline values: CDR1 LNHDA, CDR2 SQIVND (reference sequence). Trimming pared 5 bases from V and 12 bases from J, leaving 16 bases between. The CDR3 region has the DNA TGTGCCAGTAGTCTTAGACCCTCGACCGAACTGTTTTTT. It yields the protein CASSLRPSTELFF.

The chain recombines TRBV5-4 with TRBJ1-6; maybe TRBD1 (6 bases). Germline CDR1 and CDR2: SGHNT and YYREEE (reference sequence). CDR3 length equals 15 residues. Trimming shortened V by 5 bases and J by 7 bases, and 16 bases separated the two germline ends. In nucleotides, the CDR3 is TGTGCCAGCAGTTTCACAGACAGGCGGAATTCACCCCTCCACTTT. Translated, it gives CASSFTDRRNSPLHF.